Included here is one T cell receptor (beta chain) sequence, with context. Sequencing was performed with immunoSEQ multiplex PCR; in TCRdb, only in-frame clones are kept and a portion is missing. Seen here are a few million clones, around 93% observed once, and the top ten hold around 1.7%. The record originates from a study of shared clonotypes between healthy human individuals. Germline CDR1 reads MRHNA; CDR2 reads SNTAGT. V lost 6 bases to trimming and J lost 1 base, with 6 bases between them. The CDR3 is 12 residues long. CD8 cells regarded as naive lacked CD45RO, were positively chosen for CCR7, and omitted terminally differentiated effector memory CD45RA+ cells.

What was sequenced was naive CD8+ T cells from PBMCs. The receptor was derived from a man aged 18 to 30 in good health. Some clones in this sample may be carry-over from other donors' samples. The V call is TRBV6-4, the J call TRBJ1-1; possible D gene TRBD1, 6 bases. CDR3 bases: TGTGCCAGCAGAGGGGGGAACACTGAAGCTTTCTTT. Encoded protein: CASRGGNTEAFF.